One sample yielded the 29 T cell receptor beta chains listed below, sequenced in a study of T cell changes during pregnancy in multiple sclerosis. Sequencing used immunoSEQ multiplex PCR; TCRdb keeps in-frame clones, though not all of them. The sample carries over 7,000 clones, about 87% recorded once. Sequencing was performed on CD8+ T cells from peripheral blood mononuclear cells, taken in the first trimester of pregnancy. All receptors derive from a female donor in good health, enrolled as a control in a pregnancy study.

The chain couples TRBV19 to TRBJ2-3; TRBD2 matches at 8 bases. The CDR3 consists of 15 residues. After removal of 3 bases from V and 2 bases from J, the junction contained 4 bases not matched to a gene. Per the germline V gene, CDR1 is LNHDA and CDR2 is SQIVND (reference sequence). The CDR3 protein is CASSITSGNTDTQYF. CDR3 in DNA: TGTGCCAGTAGTATTACTAGCGGCAACACAGATACGCAGTATTTT. Filled out from reference TRBV19 and TRBJ2-3, the complete variable domain reads DGGITQSPKYLFRKEGQNVTLSCEQNLNHDAMYWYRQDPGQGLRLIYYSQIVNDFQKGDIAEGYSVSREKKESFPLTVTSAQKNPTAFYLCASSITSGNTDTQYFGPGTRLTVL.

As for this clone: One end of the junction does not line up with germline, which may come from a read error. V and J are TRBV7-7 and TRBJ2-1; D unresolved. The germline gives CDR1 SSHAT, CDR2 FNYEAQ (reference sequence). The CDR3 has 14 residues. In DNA, the CDR3 is TGTGCTAGCAGCTTAGAACGTGGCGGCAATGAGCAGTTCTTC. This encodes CASSLERGGNEQFF.

The rearrangement links TRBV28 to TRBJ2-5, with 7 positions matching TRBD2. The length of the CDR3 is 15 residues. V was pared by 2 bases and J by 5 bases, with 8 bases of the junction left unmatched. Germline V CDR1 and CDR2: MDHEN, SYDVKM. In DNA, the CDR3 is TGTGCCAGCAGTTTACGGGAGGAGGGCTGGGAGACCCAGTACTTC. It specifies CASSLREEGWETQYF.

This rearrangement joins TRBV10-3 to TRBJ2-3; D perhaps matches TRBD1 (6 bases). CDR1 ENHRY and CDR2 SYGVKD come from the germline V gene. CDR3 length equals 11 residues. V lost 10 bases, J lost 4 bases, and 9 bases lay in between. The CDR3 loop is CATRQADTQYF. The CDR3 DNA sequence: TGTGCCACCAGACAGGCAGATACGCAGTATTTT.

This chain joins TRBV6-6 and TRBJ2-1; 10 nucleotides align to TRBD1. Germline V gene sequence: CDR1 MNHNY, CDR2 SVGAGI (reference sequence). V lost 6 bases and J lost 4; bases outside the gene matches: 6. The CDR3 is 15 residues long. This CDR3 reads CASSPGTGEYNEQFF. The CDR3 region has the DNA TGTGCCAGCAGCCCCGGGACAGGGGAATACAATGAGCAGTTCTTC.

The chain combines TRBV5-4 with TRBJ2-7, with 10 bases lining up with TRBD1. The CDR3 runs to 16 residues. The junction had 5 bases not matched to a gene; V was cut back by 0 bases and J by 2 bases. Germline V lookup: CDR1 SGHNT, CDR2 YYREEE (reference sequence). The CDR3: CASSLGDRGYPYEQYF. CDR3 sequence (DNA): TGTGCCAGCAGCTTGGGGGACAGGGGCTATCCCTACGAGCAGTACTTC.

The chain is built from TRBV19 and TRBJ1-5; D might be TRBD1 (6 bases). Germline V lookup: CDR1 LNHDA, CDR2 SQIVND (reference sequence). The CDR3 is 14 amino acids. V lost 4 bases to trimming and J lost 6 bases, with 13 bases between them. CDR3 sequence: CASSSSGDIQPQHF. In DNA form, the CDR3 reads TGTGCCAGTAGTAGCTCAGGGGATATTCAGCCCCAGCATTTT. Full variable domain (rest looked up from reference TRBV19 and TRBJ1-5): DGGITQSPKYLFRKEGQNVTLSCEQNLNHDAMYWYRQDPGQGLRLIYYSQIVNDFQKGDIAEGYSVSREKKESFPLTVTSAQKNPTAFYLCASSSSGDIQPQHFGDGTRLSIL.

The gene calls are TRBV11-3 and TRBJ2-3, with D perhaps TRBD2 (5 bases). V lost 2 bases and J lost 5, with 14 bases in between. CDR1 and CDR2 from the germline V gene are SGHNT and YENEEA. The CDR3 spans 15 residues. In DNA, the CDR3 is TGTGCCAGCAGCTTACGTCGAGGGTTGGGAGATACGCAGTATTTT. Translation: CASSLRRGLGDTQYF.

The rearrangement joins TRBV7-8 to TRBJ1-6; TRBD1 might be the D (6 bases). Germline CDR1 SGHVS, CDR2 FQNEAQ. The CDR3 is made up of 17 amino acids. V was shortened by 0 bases and J by 12 bases, with 21 bases between the two germline ends. The CDR3: CASSLAYQGFSIVPLHF. The CDR3 DNA reads as TGTGCCAGCAGCTTAGCTTACCAGGGGTTTTCCATCGTACCCCTCCACTTT.

The chain has TRBV11-2 and TRBJ2-3; D not resolved. Trimming removed 2 bases from V and 4 bases from J, with 13 bases in between. The CDR3 is made up of 15 amino acids. CDR1 is SGHAT, CDR2 FQNNGV, per germline. CDR3 DNA: TGTGCCAGCAGCTTATATTTATCCCGGTCAGATACGCAGTATTTT. Translating it yields CASSLYLSRSDTQYF.

This clone is medium-sized (0.01 to 0.1%). The CDR3 region has the DNA TGTGCCAGCAGTGCCCTAGCGGGAGGGCCAGATACGCAGTATTTT. This encodes CASSALAGGPDTQYF. The V gene is TRBV6-1, the J gene TRBJ2-3; 12 bases map to TRBD2. This CDR3 contains 15 residues. Germline-derived CDR1 and CDR2 are MNHNS and SASEGT. V lost 4 bases to trimming and J lost 4 bases; unmatched junction nucleotides: 3.

The genes are TRBV28 and TRBJ2-4; 8 nucleotides align to TRBD2. V trimming: 6 bases; J trimming: 0 bases; junction bases outside the gene matches: 25. Germline CDR1 is MDHEN and CDR2 is SYDVKM. CDR3 length equals 22 residues. CDR3 protein: CASSRRVFVLAGFPIAKNIQYF. The CDR3 region has the DNA TGTGCCAGCAGCCGCCGGGTTTTTGTTTTAGCGGGATTCCCGATAGCCAAAAACATTCAGTACTTC.

The chain links TRBV10-1 to TRBJ1-2; 8 positions agree with TRBD1. CDR1 is WNHNN and CDR2 is SYGVQD in the germline V gene (reference sequence). This CDR3 comprises 14 residues. The J segment lost 6 bases and the V segment lost 6 bases, leaving 9 bases of the junction unmatched. CDR3 region: CASSPSRGLDGYTF. In nucleotides, the CDR3 is TGCGCCAGCAGCCCGTCCAGGGGGCTCGATGGCTACACCTTC.

The V and J genes are TRBV19 and TRBJ2-7; maybe TRBD2 (5 bases). With 5 bases removed from V and 6 bases from J, the gap between germline ends came to 14 bases. Germline CDR1 reads LNHDA; CDR2 reads SQIVND (reference sequence). The CDR3 has 13 residues. In DNA, the CDR3 is TGTGCCAGTAGTCCGGGAAGCGGCTTCGAGCAGTACTTC. It translates to CASSPGSGFEQYF.

This clone has a handful of counts. Other DNA sequences from this sample encode an identical CDR3 as well. J is TRBJ2-1 and V is TRBV6-1, with 8 bases lining up with TRBD2. The CDR3 covers 15 residues. Germline assignment: CDR1 MNHNS and CDR2 SASEGT. V trimming: 2 bases; J trimming: 0 bases; junction bases outside the gene matches: 0. The CDR3 spells CASSELAGSYNEQFF. The DNA for the CDR3 is TGTGCCAGCAGTGAACTAGCGGGCTCCTACAATGAGCAGTTCTTC.

V and J are TRBV30 and TRBJ1-1; maybe TRBD1 (6 bases). This CDR3 spans 12 amino acids. Trimming removed 0 bases at V and 10 bases at J, with 12 bases between. Germline V CDR1 and CDR2: GTSNPN, SVGIG (reference sequence). In DNA form, the CDR3 reads TGTGCCTGGAGTGTCTTACAGGGCTCAGCTTTCTTT. It translates to CAWSVLQGSAFF.

This clone came up once. The chain couples TRBV12-5 to TRBJ2-1; a weak D match, TRBD2 (6 bases). The CDR3 contains 16 residues. V lost 7 bases, J lost 2 bases, and 18 bases lay in between. The germline V gene encodes CDR1 LGHNT and CDR2 FRNRAP. The CDR3: CASAPGVVITYNEQFF. The CDR3 bases are TGTGCTAGTGCCCCGGGGGTAGTCATTACCTACAATGAGCAGTTCTTC.

The rearrangement joins TRBV27 to TRBJ2-5; D not resolved. V lost 6 bases to trimming and J lost 5 bases, with 13 bases between them. This CDR3 is built from 13 residues. Per germline, CDR1 MNHEY and CDR2 SMNVEV (reference sequence). The CDR3 sequence is CASSRFDKETQYF. The CDR3 coding sequence is TGTGCCAGCAGCCGATTCGACAAGGAGACCCAGTACTTC.

This clone is classed as medium-sized (0.01 to 0.1%). V is TRBV4-2 and J is TRBJ1-6; TRBD1 matches at 7 bases. With V trimmed by 1 base and J by 5 bases, 2 bases remained unmatched. Germline-derived CDR1 and CDR2 are LGHNA and YNFKEQ. The CDR3 has 15 amino acids. The CDR3 DNA reads as TGTGCCAGCAGCCAAGGGGGGACAGATAATTCACCCCTCCACTTT. Translating it yields CASSQGGTDNSPLHF.

This chain connects TRBV28 to TRBJ1-5, with D unresolved. Germline CDR1 is MDHEN and CDR2 is SYDVKM. The CDR3 length is 16 residues. Trimming took 7 bases from V and 1 from J, leaving 17 bases between them. CDR3 in amino acids: CASKEGSLGSNQPQHF. The CDR3 DNA reads TGTGCCAGCAAGGAAGGGAGCCTAGGGAGCAATCAGCCCCAGCATTTT.

J is TRBJ2-7 and V is TRBV6-5; D might be TRBD2 (5 bases). Germline-derived CDR1 and CDR2 are MNHEY and SVGAGI. V was pared by 7 bases and J by 0 bases, with 16 bases between. CDR3 length equals 15 residues. Written as DNA, the CDR3 is TGTGCCAGCAAGCGGACGGGCGGCTTCTCCTACGAGCAGTACTTC. This encodes CASKRTGGFSYEQYF.

The chain joins TRBV6-1 to TRBJ1-5; the match to TRBD1 covers 9 bases. The CDR3 is 17 residues long. Germline V gene data show CDR1 as MNHNS and CDR2 as SASEGT. V was pared by 3 bases and J by 6 bases, with 12 bases of the junction left unmatched. CDR3 loop: CASSDGTGHPGTQPQHF. The CDR3 DNA sequence: TGTGCCAGCAGTGACGGGACAGGGCACCCAGGGACTCAGCCCCAGCATTTT.

The V and J genes are TRBV6-5 and TRBJ1-1; D is uncertain. The CDR3 extends over 14 amino acids. CDR1 MNHEY and CDR2 SVGAGI come from the germline V gene. Trimming shortened V by 4 bases and J by 1 base, and 10 bases separated the two germline ends. As DNA, the CDR3 is TGTGCCAGCAGTTCGGGGTATACGAACACTGAAGCTTTCTTT. Its translation: CASSSGYTNTEAFF.

The CDR3 is CASSLTETGGTEAFF. The CDR3 coding sequence is TGTGCCAGCAGTTTAACCGAGACAGGGGGTACTGAAGCTTTCTTT. This sequence joins TRBV28 and TRBJ1-1, with TRBD1 matching 9 bases. Trimming took 2 bases from V and 5 from J; bases not matched to a gene: 6. CDR1 MDHEN and CDR2 SYDVKM come from the germline V gene. CDR3 size: 15 residues.

This clone showed up just once. The V gene is TRBV27, the J gene TRBJ2-1; 7 nucleotides line up with TRBD1. V trimming: 5 bases; J trimming: 6 bases; junction bases outside the gene matches: 13. The CDR3 is made up of 16 amino acids. Germline CDR1 and CDR2: MNHEY and SMNVEV (reference sequence). CDR3 nucleotides: TGTGCCAGCAGTCCACAGGGGCCCCTGGTCGTCAATGAGCAGTTCTTC. This sequence encodes CASSPQGPLVVNEQFF.

The chain carries TRBV7-9 and TRBJ2-3; D may be TRBD1 (5 bases). V lost 3 bases and J 6 bases, leaving 10 bases between the germline ends. Germline CDR1 is SEHNR and CDR2 is FQNEAQ (reference sequence). The CDR3 has 13 amino acids. The CDR3 DNA follows: TGTGCCAGCAGCTTTAGGGGCGCGGATACGCAGTATTTT. Residues: CASSFRGADTQYF.

V and J are TRBV6-1 and TRBJ1-2; no reliable D call. Trimming took off 0 bases at V and 4 bases at J, with 9 bases between the two ends. CDR1 and CDR2 from the germline V gene are MNHNS and SASEGT. The CDR3 covers 14 residues. The CDR3 protein is CASSEAGESYGYTF. CDR3 in DNA: TGTGCCAGCAGTGAAGCTGGGGAGAGCTATGGCTACACCTTC.

The chain uses TRBV7-9 and TRBJ1-1; weak D call: TRBD1 (5 bases). The germline V and J ends were trimmed by 1 base and 10 bases, with 16 bases remaining between them. Looked up from germline, CDR1 is SEHNR and CDR2 is FQNEAQ (reference sequence). The CDR3 length is 14 residues. This CDR3 is CASSLGWQGPGAFF. The CDR3 coding sequence is TGTGCCAGCAGCTTAGGGTGGCAGGGTCCAGGAGCTTTCTTT.

This chain connects TRBV7-3 to TRBJ2-3; the D gene is possibly TRBD1 (5 bases). The CDR3 contains 14 residues. CDR1 SGHTA and CDR2 FQGTGA come from the germline V gene. The V and J ends lost 5 bases and 4 bases respectively, with 13 bases between them. The CDR3 region is CASSGQGTADTQYF. The DNA of the CDR3 is TGTGCCAGCAGCGGTCAGGGTACCGCAGATACGCAGTATTTT. The variable domain in full, with the rest retrieved from reference TRBV7-3 and TRBJ2-3, is GAGVSQTPSNKVTEKGKYVELRCDPISGHTALYWYRQSLGQGPEFLIYFQGTGAADDSGLPNDRFFAVRPEGSVSTLKIQRTERGDSAVYLCASSGQGTADTQYFGPGTRLTVL.